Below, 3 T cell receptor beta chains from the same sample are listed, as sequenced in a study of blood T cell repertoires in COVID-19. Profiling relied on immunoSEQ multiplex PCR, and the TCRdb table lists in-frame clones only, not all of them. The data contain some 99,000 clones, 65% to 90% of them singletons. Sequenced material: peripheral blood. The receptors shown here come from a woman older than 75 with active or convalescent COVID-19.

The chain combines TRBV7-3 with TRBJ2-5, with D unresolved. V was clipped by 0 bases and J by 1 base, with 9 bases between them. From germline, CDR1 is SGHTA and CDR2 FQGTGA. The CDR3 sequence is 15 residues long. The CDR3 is CASSLTAPPQETQYF. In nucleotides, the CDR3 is TGTGCCAGCAGCTTAACAGCACCCCCCCAAGAGACCCAGTACTTC.

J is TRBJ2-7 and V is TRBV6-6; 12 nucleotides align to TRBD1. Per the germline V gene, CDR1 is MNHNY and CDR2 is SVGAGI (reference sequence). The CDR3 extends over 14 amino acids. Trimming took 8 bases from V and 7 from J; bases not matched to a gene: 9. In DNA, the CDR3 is TGTGCCAGCTTGCCCGGGACAGGGGGCAGGGAGCAGTACTTC. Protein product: CASLPGTGGREQYF.

The CDR3 nucleotides read TGTGCCTGGAGAGATGATGGTAGGTGGGAGGGCACCAATCAGTACTTC. This translates into CAWRDDGRWEGTNQYF. The chain has TRBV30 and TRBJ2-4; 7 nucleotides match TRBD2. Germline V gene sequence: CDR1 GTSNPN, CDR2 SVGIG (reference sequence). Trimming took 3 bases from V and 12 from J; bases not matched to a gene: 20. The CDR3 covers 16 residues.